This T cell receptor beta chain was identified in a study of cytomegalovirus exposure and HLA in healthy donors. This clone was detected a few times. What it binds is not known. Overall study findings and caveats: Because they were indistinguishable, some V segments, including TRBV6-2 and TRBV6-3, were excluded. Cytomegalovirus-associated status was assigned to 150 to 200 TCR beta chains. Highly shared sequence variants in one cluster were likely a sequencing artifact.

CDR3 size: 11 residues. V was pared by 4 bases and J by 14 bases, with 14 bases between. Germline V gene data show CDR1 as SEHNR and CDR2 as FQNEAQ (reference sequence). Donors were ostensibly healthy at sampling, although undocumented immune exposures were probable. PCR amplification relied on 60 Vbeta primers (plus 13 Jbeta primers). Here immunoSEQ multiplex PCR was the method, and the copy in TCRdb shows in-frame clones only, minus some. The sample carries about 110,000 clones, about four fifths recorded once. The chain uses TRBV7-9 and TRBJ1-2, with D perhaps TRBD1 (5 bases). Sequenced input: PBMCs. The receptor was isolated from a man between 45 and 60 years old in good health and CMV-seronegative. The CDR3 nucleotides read TGTGCCAGCAGCTCAGACAGTATGAAGACCTTC. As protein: CASSSDSMKTF.